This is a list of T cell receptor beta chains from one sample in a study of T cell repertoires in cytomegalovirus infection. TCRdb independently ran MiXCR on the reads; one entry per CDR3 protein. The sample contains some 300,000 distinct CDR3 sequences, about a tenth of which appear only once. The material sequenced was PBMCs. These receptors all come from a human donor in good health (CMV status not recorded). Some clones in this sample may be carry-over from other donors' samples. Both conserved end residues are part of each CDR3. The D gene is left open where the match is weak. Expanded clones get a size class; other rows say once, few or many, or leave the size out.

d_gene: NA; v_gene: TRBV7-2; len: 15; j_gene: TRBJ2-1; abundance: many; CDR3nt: TGTGCCAGCAGCTTGGGGCAGGGCAAGTACAATGAGCAGTTCTTC; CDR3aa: CASSLGQGKYNEQFF
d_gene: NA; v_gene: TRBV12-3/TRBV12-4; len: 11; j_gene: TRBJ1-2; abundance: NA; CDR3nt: TGTGCCAGCAGCCCCGGGGGCACGCACACCTTC; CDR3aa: CASSPGGTHTF
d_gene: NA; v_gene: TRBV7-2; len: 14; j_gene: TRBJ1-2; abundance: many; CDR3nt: TGTGCCAGCAGCTTCTCCACCCTTAACTATGGCTACACCTTC; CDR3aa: CASSFSTLNYGYTF
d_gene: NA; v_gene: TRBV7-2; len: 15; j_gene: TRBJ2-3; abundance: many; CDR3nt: TGTGCCAGCAGCCTGGACAGCACACGCACAGATACGCAGTATTTT; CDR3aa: CASSLDSTRTDTQYF
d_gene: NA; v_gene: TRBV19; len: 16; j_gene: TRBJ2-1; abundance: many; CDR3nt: TGTGCCAGTAGTGTGGACATCCTAATCTCCTACAATGAGCAGTTCTTC; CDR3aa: CASSVDILISYNEQFF
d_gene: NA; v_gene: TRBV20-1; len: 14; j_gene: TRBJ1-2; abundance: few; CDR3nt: TGCAGTGCTAGGGGGACGCCCGCTAACTATGGCTACACCTTC; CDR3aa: CSARGTPANYGYTF
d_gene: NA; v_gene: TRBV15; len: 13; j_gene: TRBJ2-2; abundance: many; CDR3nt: TGTGCCACCAGCAGAGATTGGACCGGGGAGCTGTTTTTT; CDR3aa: CATSRDWTGELFF
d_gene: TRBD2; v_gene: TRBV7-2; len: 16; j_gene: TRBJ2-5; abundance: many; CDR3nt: TGTGCCAGCAGCGAGACTAGCGGGGGGGCCGGGGAGACCCAGTACTTC; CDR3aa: CASSETSGGAGETQYF
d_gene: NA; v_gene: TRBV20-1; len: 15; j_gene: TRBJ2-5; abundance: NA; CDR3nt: TGCAGTGCTAGGCACCCCGGGTCCACCGGGGAGACCCAGTACTTC; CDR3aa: CSARHPGSTGETQYF
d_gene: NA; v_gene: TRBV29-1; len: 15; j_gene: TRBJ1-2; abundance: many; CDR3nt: TGCAGCGTTGAACCTGCTGACGGGACCTTATGGGGCTACACCTTC; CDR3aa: CSVEPADGTLWGYTF
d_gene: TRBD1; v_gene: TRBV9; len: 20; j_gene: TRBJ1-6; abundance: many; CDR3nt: TGTGCCAGTACCGTGGGGCCGGACAGGGGAATTAGCTCCTATAATTCACCCCTCCACTTT; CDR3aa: CASTVGPDRGISSYNSPLHF
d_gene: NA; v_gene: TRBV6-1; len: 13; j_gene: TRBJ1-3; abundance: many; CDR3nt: TGTGCCAGCACTCGGAGCTCTGGAAACACCATATATTTT; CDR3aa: CASTRSSGNTIYF
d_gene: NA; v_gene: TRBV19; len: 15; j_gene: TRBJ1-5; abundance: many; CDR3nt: TGTGCCAGTAGTTCCCCGGGACATCGATCGGGGCCCCAGCATTTT; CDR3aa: CASSSPGHRSGPQHF
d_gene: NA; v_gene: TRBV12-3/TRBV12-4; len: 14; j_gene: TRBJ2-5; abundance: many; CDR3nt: TGTGCCAGCAGTTTGTCTGGGACCGGAGAGACCCAGTACTTC; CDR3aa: CASSLSGTGETQYF
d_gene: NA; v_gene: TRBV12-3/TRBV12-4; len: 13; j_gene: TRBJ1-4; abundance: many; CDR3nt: TGTGCCAGCAGTATTCAGGGTCGAGAAAAACTGTTTTTT; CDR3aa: CASSIQGREKLFF
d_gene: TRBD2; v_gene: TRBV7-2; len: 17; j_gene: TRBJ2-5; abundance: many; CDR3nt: TGTGCCAGCACCCTATCGCGGCTAGCGGGGGCCGGGGAGACCCAGTACTTC; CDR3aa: CASTLSRLAGAGETQYF
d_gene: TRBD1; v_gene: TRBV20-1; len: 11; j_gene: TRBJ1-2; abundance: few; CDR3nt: TGCAGTGCTATACAGGGGTTGGACTACACCTTC; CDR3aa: CSAIQGLDYTF
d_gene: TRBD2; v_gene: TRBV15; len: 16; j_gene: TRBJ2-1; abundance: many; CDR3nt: TGTGCCACCAGCAGAGATCCGGGACTAGAGGGGAATGAGCAGTTCTTC; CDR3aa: CATSRDPGLEGNEQFF
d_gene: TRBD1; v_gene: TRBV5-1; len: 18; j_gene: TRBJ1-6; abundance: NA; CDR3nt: TGCGCCAGCAGCCCGGAGGGGACAGGGACTACTCGAGCGGCACCCCTCCACTTT; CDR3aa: CASSPEGTGTTRAAPLHF
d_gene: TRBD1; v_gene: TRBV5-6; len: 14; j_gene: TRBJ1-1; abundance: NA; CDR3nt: TGTGCCAGCAGCTTGGGGACAGGGCACACTGAAGCTTTCTTT; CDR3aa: CASSLGTGHTEAFF
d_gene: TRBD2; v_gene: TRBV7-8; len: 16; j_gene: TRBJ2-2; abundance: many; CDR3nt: TGTGCCAGCAGCCTCCCGAGCGGGGGGGCTTCCGGGGAGCTGTTTTTT; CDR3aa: CASSLPSGGASGELFF
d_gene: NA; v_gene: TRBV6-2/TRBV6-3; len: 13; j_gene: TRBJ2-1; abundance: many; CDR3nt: TGTGCCAGCAGTTACAAGATCCCCCATGAGCAGTTCTTC; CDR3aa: CASSYKIPHEQFF
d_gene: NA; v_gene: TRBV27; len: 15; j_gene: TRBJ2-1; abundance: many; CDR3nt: TGTGCCAGCAGTTTAATTTACGTTGGGGTCAATGAGCAGTTCTTC; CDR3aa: CASSLIYVGVNEQFF
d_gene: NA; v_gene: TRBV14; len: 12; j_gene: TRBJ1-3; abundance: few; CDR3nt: TGTGCCACCAGGCCGCCTGGAAACACCATATATTTT; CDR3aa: CATRPPGNTIYF
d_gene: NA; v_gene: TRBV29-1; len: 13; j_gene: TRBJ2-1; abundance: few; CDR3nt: TGCAGCGTTTCGGACAGTAGTGGCGGTGAGCAGTTCTTC; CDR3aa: CSVSDSSGGEQFF
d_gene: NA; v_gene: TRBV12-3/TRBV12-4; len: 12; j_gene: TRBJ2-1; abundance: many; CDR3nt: TGTGCCAGCAGTCCCACGAGCAATGAGCAGTTCTTC; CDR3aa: CASSPTSNEQFF
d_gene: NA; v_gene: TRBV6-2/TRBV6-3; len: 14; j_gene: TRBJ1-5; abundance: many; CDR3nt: TGTGCCAGCAATCCGGGACGGTTCAATCAGCCCCAGCATTTT; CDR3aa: CASNPGRFNQPQHF
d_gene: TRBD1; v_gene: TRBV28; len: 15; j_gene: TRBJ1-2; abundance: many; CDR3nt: TGTGCCAGCAGTTCACCCGGGACAGGGATTATGGGCTACACCTTC; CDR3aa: CASSSPGTGIMGYTF
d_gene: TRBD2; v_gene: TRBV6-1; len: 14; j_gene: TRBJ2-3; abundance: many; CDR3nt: TGTGCCAGCAGGACTAGCGGGGCTAGAGATACGCAGTATTTT; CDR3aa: CASRTSGARDTQYF
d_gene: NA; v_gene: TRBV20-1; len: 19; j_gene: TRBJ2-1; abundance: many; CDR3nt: TGCAGTGCTAGAGTGGTTGGGGTCCAGCACCGTCTTCGGGGGAATGAGCAGTTCTTC; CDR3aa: CSARVVGVQHRLRGNEQFF
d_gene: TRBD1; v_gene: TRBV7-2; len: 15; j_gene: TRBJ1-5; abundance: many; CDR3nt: TGTGCCAGCAGCGACCGACAGGGTGCAGGTCAGCCCCAGCATTTT; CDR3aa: CASSDRQGAGQPQHF
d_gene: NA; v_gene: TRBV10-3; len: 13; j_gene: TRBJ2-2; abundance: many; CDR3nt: TGTGCCATCGTGAGGGTTGGCACCGGGGAGCTGTTTTTT; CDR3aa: CAIVRVGTGELFF
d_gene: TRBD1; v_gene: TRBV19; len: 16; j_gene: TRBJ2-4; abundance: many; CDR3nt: TGTGCCAGTAGTCCCTACCTGGACAGGGAGTCAAACATTCAGTACTTC; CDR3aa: CASSPYLDRESNIQYF
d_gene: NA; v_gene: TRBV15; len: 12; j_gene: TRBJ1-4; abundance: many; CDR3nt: TGTGCCACCAGCAGAGAAGGTGAAAAACTGTTTTTT; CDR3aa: CATSREGEKLFF
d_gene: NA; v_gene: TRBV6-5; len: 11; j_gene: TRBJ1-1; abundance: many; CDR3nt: TGTGCCAGCATCCACACGACTGAAGCTTTCTTT; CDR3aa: CASIHTTEAFF
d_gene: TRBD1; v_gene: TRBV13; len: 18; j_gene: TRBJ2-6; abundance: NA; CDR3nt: TGTGCCAGCAGCGAGTGGACAGGGAGCTCATTAGGGGCCAACGTCCTGACTTTC; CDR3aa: CASSEWTGSSLGANVLTF
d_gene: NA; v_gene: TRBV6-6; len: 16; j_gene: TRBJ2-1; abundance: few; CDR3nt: TGTGCCAGCAGTCGCGGCCGAGACTACCTGTACAATGAGCAGTTCTTC; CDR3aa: CASSRGRDYLYNEQFF
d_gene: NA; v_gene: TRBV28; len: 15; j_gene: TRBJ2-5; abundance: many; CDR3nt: TGTGCCAGCAGTTTACCGGACCTAAAAGGGGAGACCCAGTACTTC; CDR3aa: CASSLPDLKGETQYF